The rows below give T cell receptor beta chains drawn from one sample of a study of Ad26.COV2.S vaccination and SARS-CoV-2 variants. Sequencing used immunoSEQ multiplex PCR; TCRdb keeps in-frame clones, though not all of them. The repertoire consists of some 340,000 clones, with 86% occurring once and the leading ten covering more than 1.5%. Sequenced here: peripheral blood, sampled in a trial of Ad26.COV2.S vaccine versus placebo. The receptors shown here come from a person between 18 and 65 years old who received the Ad26.COV2.S COVID-19 vaccine or a placebo. The CDR3 runs from the conserved cysteine through the conserved F or W. Each record gives: J gene, clone size, V gene, D gene, CDR3 DNA, CDR3 protein. A D gene is named only where the DNA matches it firmly. Clone size is not always given. Where it is, it says once, few, many or a class for expanded clones.

TRBJ2-3 | . | TRBV30 | TRBD1 | TGTGCCTGGAGCGCCGGGACAGGGGGATCCACAGATACGCAGTATTTT | CAWSAGTGGSTDTQYF
TRBJ1-1 | . | TRBV5-1 | . | TGCGCCAGCAGCGAGGGGAACACTGAAGCTTTCTTT | CASSEGNTEAFF
TRBJ1-1 | once | TRBV7-9 | TRBD1 | TGTGCCAGCAGCGTAAACAGGGGGCCTAACACTGAAGCTTTCTTT | CASSVNRGPNTEAFF
TRBJ1-2 | . | TRBV5-4 | . | TGTGCCAGCAGCTCCGAATTCCCCTATGGCTACACCTTC | CASSSEFPYGYTF
TRBJ2-7 | . | TRBV6-6 | TRBD1 | TGTGCCAGCAGCCCTGGGACAGCCAGGAACGAGCAGTACTTC | CASSPGTARNEQYF
TRBJ1-1 | . | TRBV18 | . | TGTGCCAGCTCACCAAGTCTTCAGGTGAACACTGAAGCTTTCTTT | CASSPSLQVNTEAFF
TRBJ2-5 | . | TRBV18 | . | TGTGCCAGCTCACCGTTAGCGTCCGGGGAGACCCAGTACTTC | CASSPLASGETQYF
TRBJ1-5 | . | TRBV3-1/TRBV3-2 | . | TGTGCCAGCAGCCAAGGTAGCAATCAGCCCCAGCATTTT | CASSQGSNQPQHF
TRBJ1-1 | . | TRBV6-5 | . | TGTGCCAGCCAAAGTCCGGGGAGGCGGACTGAAGCTTTCTTT | CASQSPGRRTEAFF
TRBJ2-7 | . | TRBV9 | TRBD2 | TGTGCCAGCAGCGTAGATGGGGGGGTCTACGAGCAGTACTTC | CASSVDGGVYEQYF
TRBJ2-7 | . | TRBV11-2 | TRBD1 | TGTGCCAGCAGCCCCCCTCTGGACAGGGTTGCCTACGAGCAGTACTTC | CASSPPLDRVAYEQYF
TRBJ1-4 | once | TRBV6-5 | TRBD1 | TGTGCCAGCAGTTACGAAGGGACAGGGAAAGAAAAACTGTTTTTT | CASSYEGTGKEKLFF
TRBJ2-7 | . | TRBV30 | . | TGTGCCTGGAGTGGGGCCCACGAGCAGTACTTC | CAWSGAHEQYF
TRBJ1-2 | . | TRBV30 | TRBD1 | TGTGCCTGGAGATACCCGGACAGGACTAACTATGGCTACACCTTC | CAWRYPDRTNYGYTF
TRBJ1-1 | . | TRBV6-1 | TRBD1 | TGTGCCAGCAGTGAACAGGGGGGCGATGAAGCTTTCTTT | CASSEQGGDEAFF
TRBJ2-4 | . | TRBV6-1 | . | TGTGCCAGCAGTGAGAACCCTGGGGGGACAGACCTAGCCAAAAACATTCAGTACTTC | CASSENPGGTDLAKNIQYF
TRBJ2-7 | . | TRBV6-5 | TRBD1 | TGTGCCAGCAGTCGGACAGGGGTCGAGGAGCAGTACTTC | CASSRTGVEEQYF
TRBJ2-5 | . | TRBV6-5 | . | TGTGCCAGCAGCCTACAGGACATCACTCAAGAGACCCAGTACTTC | CASSLQDITQETQYF
TRBJ1-1 | . | TRBV4-1 | . | TGCGCCAGCAGCCAAGAAGCAGGGGCCGCTTTCTTT | CASSQEAGAAFF
TRBJ2-5 | . | TRBV9 | TRBD2 | TGTGCCAGCAGCGGATCTAGCGGGGGGGCAAAAGAGACCCAGTACTTC | CASSGSSGGAKETQYF
TRBJ2-7 | . | TRBV6-5 | . | TGTGCCAGCAGCAACCGGAATACCTACGAGCAGTACTTC | CASSNRNTYEQYF
TRBJ2-5 | . | TRBV7-2 | . | TGTGCCAGCAGCCCGGACCGTTTTACCCAGTACTTC | CASSPDRFTQYF
TRBJ1-2 | once | TRBV6-1 | . | TGTGCCAGCAGTGAGGGGCAGGGCTATGGCTACACCTTC | CASSEGQGYGYTF
TRBJ1-1 | . | TRBV30 | . | TGTGCCTGGAGCTTAGGGGGGGGCGCATCAGCTTTCTTT | CAWSLGGGASAFF
TRBJ2-7 | . | TRBV5-1 | TRBD1 | TGCGCCAGCAGCCTCCCGGACAGGGGAACCGAGCAGTACTTC | CASSLPDRGTEQYF
TRBJ2-5 | . | TRBV6-2/TRBV6-3 | TRBD2 | TGTGCCAGCAGTTACTCCACTAGCGGGGGCTACCAAGAGACCCAGTACTTC | CASSYSTSGGYQETQYF